This TCR beta chain was documented in a study of cytomegalovirus exposure and HLA in healthy donors. Of note for this clone: Its antigen is undetermined.

Researchers ran the PCR with 60 Vbeta and 13 Jbeta primers. TCRdb's table, derived via immunoSEQ multiplex PCR, lists solely in-frame clones and lacks some. The sample consists of about 93,000 clones, about 80% of them appearing once. The study's findings and limits: Most TCR sequences showed up rarely, but some public TCRs showed up in many donors.

Trimming pared 6 bases from V and 4 bases from J, leaving 12 bases between. Germline CDR1 is MNHNS and CDR2 is SASEGT. The CDR3 covers 13 residues. Input material: PBMCs. The chain uses TRBV6-1 and TRBJ1-2, with D maybe TRBD1 (5 bases). This clonotype was sampled from a man aged 25 to 40 in good health and CMV-seronegative. This chain's CDR3 is CASRNRLFYGYTF. The CDR3 nucleotides are TGTGCCAGCAGAAACAGGTTGTTCTATGGCTACACCTTC.